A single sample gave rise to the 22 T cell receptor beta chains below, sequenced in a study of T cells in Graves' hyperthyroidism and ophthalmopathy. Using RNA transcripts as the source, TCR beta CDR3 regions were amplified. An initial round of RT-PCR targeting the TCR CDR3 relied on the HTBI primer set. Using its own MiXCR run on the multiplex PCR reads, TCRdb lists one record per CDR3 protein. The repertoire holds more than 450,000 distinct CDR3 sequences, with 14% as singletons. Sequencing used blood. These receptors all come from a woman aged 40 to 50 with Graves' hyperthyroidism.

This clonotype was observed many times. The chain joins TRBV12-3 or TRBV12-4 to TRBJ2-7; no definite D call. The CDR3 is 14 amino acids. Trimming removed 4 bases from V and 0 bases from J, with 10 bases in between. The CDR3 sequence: CASSSYSSSYEQYF. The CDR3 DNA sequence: TGTGCCAGCAGTTCCTACTCCAGCTCCTACGAGCAGTACTTC.

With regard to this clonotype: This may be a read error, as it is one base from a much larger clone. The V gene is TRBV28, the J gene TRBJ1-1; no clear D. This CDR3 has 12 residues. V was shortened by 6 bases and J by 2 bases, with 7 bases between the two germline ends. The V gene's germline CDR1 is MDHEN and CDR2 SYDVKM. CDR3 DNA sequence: TGTGCCAGCAGGGCTACTAACACTGAAGCTTTCTTT. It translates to CASRATNTEAFF.

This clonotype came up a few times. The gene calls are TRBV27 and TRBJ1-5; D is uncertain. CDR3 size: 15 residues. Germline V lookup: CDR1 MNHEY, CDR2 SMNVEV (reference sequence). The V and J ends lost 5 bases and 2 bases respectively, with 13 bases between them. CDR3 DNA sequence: TGTGCCAGCAGTCCCTTTGAAAGCGGCAATCAGCCCCAGCATTTT. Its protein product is CASSPFESGNQPQHF.

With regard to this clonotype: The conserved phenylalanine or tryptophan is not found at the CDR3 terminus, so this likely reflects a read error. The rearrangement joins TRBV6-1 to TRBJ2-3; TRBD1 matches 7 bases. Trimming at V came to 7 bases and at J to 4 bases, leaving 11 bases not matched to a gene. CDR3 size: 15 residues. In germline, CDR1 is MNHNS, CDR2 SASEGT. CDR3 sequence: CASTATGWSPDTQYS. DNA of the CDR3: TGTGCCAGCACCGCGACAGGGTGGTCCCCAGATACGCAGTATTCT.

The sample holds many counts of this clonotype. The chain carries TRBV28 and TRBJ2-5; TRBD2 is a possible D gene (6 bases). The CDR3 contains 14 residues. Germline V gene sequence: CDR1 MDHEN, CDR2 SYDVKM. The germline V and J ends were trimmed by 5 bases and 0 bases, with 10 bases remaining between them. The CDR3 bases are TGTGCCAGCAGTGCCGGGACTTACCAAGAGACCCAGTACTTC. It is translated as CASSAGTYQETQYF.

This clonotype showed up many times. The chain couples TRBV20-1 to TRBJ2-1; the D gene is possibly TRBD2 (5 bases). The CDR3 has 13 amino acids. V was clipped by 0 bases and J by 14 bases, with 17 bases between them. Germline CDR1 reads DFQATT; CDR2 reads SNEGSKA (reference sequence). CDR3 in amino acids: CSARDRGKRVKFF. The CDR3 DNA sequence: TGCAGTGCTAGAGACCGAGGGAAGCGTGTAAAGTTCTTC.

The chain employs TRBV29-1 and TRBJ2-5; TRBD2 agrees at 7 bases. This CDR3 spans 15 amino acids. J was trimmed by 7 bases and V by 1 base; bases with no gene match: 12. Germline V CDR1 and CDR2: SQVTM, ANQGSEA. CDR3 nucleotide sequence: TGCAGCGTTGAAGGATCCAGCGGGATGTACAGGACCCAGTACTTC. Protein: CSVEGSSGMYRTQYF.

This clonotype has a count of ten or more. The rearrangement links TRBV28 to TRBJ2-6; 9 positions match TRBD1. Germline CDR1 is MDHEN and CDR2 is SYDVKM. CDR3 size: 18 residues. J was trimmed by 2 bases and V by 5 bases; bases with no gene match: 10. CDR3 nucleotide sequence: TGTGCCAGCAGTCCGACGGGACAGGGTTGGGCTGGGGCCAACGTCCTGACTTTC. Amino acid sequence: CASSPTGQGWAGANVLTF.

CDR3: CSALQLNTDTQYF. The CDR3 nucleotides read TGCAGTGCCCTTCAGTTGAACACAGATACGCAGTATTTT. V is TRBV20-1 and J is TRBJ2-3; D is uncertain. Deletions cut 6 bases from V and 2 bases from J, with 12 bases between. The CDR3 sequence is 13 residues long. Germline lookup yields CDR1 DFQATT and CDR2 SNEGSKA (reference sequence).

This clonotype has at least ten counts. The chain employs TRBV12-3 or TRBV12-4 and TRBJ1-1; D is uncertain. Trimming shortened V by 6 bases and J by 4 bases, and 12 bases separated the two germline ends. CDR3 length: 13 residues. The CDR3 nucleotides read TGTGCCAGCAGCCCAGGTGTGGGCACTGAAGCTTTCTTT. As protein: CASSPGVGTEAFF.

CDR3 in amino acids: CASSPKGQGASGNTIYF. CDR3 bases: TGTGCCAGCAGTCCCAAAGGACAGGGGGCTTCTGGAAACACCATATATTTT. The chain couples TRBV27 to TRBJ1-3; 11 positions match TRBD1. CDR1 is MNHEY, CDR2 SMNVEV, per germline (reference sequence). Germline trimming cut 5 bases from V and 1 base from J; bases unmatched to any gene: 7. The CDR3 loop spans 17 amino acids.

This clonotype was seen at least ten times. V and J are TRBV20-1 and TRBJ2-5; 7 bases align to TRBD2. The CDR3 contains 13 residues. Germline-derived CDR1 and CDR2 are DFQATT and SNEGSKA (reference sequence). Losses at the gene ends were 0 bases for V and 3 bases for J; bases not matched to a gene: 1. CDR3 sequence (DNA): TGCAGTGCTAGAGATCTAGCGGAAGAGACCCAGTACTTC. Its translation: CSARDLAEETQYF.

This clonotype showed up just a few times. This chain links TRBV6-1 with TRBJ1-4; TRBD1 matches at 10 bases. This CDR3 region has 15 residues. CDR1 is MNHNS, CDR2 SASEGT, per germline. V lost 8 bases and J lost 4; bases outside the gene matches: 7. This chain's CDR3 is CASVKGTGVNEKLFF. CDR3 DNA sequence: TGTGCCAGCGTGAAAGGGACAGGGGTTAATGAAAAACTGTTTTTT.

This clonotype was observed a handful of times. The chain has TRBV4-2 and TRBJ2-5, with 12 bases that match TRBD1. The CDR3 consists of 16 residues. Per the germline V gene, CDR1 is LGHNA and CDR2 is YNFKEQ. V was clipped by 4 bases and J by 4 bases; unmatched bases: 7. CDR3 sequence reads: CASSPGQGASGETQYF. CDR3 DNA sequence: TGTGCCAGCAGCCCGGGACAGGGGGCGTCGGGAGAGACCCAGTACTTC.

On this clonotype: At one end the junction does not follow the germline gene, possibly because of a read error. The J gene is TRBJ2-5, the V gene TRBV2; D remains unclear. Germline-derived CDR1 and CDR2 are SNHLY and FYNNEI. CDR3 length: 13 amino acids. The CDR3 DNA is TGTGCCAGCAGTGAAACACCCCAAGGGACCCAGTACTTC. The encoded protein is CASSETPQGTQYF.

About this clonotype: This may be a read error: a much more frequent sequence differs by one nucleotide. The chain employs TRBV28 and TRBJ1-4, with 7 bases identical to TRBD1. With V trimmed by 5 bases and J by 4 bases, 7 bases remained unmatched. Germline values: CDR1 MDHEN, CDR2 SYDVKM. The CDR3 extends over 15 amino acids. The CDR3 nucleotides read TGTGCCAGCAGTACCCCCGGGACAGATAATGAAAAACTGTTTTTT. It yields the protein CASSTPGTDNEKLFF.

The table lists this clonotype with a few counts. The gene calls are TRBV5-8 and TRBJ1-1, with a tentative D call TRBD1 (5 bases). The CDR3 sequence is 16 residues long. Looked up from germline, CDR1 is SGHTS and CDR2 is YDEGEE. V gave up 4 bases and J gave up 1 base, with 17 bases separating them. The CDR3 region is CASSPGVSGSNTEAFF. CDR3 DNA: TGTGCCAGCAGCCCGGGGGTGTCAGGGTCGAACACTGAAGCTTTCTTT.

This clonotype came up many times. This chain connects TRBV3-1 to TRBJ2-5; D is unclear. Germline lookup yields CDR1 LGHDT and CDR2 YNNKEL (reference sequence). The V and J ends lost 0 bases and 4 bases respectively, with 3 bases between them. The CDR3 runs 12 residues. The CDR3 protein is CASSQELETQYF. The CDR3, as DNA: TGTGCCAGCAGCCAAGAGTTAGAGACCCAGTACTTC.

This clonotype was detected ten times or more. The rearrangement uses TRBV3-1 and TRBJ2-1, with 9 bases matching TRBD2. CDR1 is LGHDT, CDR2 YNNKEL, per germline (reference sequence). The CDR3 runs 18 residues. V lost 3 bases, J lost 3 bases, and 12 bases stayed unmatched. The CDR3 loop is CASSHRGLAGEIYNEQFF. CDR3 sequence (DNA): TGTGCCAGCAGCCACCGAGGATTAGCGGGAGAGATCTACAATGAGCAGTTCTTC.

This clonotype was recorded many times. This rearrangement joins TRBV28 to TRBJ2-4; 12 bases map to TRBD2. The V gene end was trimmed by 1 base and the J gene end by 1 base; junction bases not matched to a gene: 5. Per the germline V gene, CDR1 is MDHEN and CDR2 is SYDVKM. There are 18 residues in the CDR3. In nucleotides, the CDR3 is TGTGCCAGCAGTTTATTCCTAGCGGGAGGGTGGGCCAAAAACATTCAGTACTTC. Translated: CASSLFLAGGWAKNIQYF.

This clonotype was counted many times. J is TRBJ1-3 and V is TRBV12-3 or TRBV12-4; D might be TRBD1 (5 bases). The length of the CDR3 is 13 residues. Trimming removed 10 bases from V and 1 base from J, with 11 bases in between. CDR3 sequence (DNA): TGTGCCACCAAGAGGGGATCTGGAAACACCATATATTTT. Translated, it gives CATKRGSGNTIYF.

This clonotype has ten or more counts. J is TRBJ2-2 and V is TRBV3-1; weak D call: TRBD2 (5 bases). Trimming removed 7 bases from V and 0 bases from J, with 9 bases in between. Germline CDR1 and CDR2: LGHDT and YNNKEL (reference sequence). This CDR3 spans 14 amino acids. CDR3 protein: CASNLLANTGELFF. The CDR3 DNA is TGTGCCAGCAATTTACTAGCGAACACCGGGGAGCTGTTTTTT.